This TCR beta chain was found in a study of cytomegalovirus exposure and HLA in healthy donors. Study summary: A later analysis reported the 100 to 150 validation repertoires used the same platform as the roughly 700 first-cohort repertoires.

Here immunoSEQ multiplex PCR was the method, and the copy in TCRdb shows in-frame clones only, minus some. The table lists some 65,000 clones, about 94% of them singletons, with around 4.5% in the top ten. This CDR3 is built from 17 residues. The germline gives CDR1 SEHNR, CDR2 FQNEAQ (reference sequence). The trim removed 1 base at V and 5 bases at J, leaving 4 bases unmatched. The TCR was taken from a man between 18 and 29 years old in good health and CMV-seropositive. V usage is TRBV7-9 and J usage is TRBJ2-2; 13 bases line up with TRBD2. The sequenced material came from PBMCs. The chain's CDR3 is CASSLEGLAGVTGELFF. DNA for the CDR3: TGTGCCAGCAGCTTAGAAGGACTAGCGGGAGTGACCGGGGAGCTGTTTTTT. The full variable domain, completed using reference TRBV7-9 and TRBJ2-2, is DTGVSQNPRHKITKRGQNVTFRCDPISEHNRLYWYRQTLGQGPEFLTYFQNEAQLEKSRLLSDRFSAERPKGSFSTLEIQRTEQGDSAMYLCASSLEGLAGVTGELFFGEGSRLTVL.